This T cell receptor beta chain was captured in a study of OX40 agonist ivuxolimab in advanced cancers. Looking at the study overall: Ivuxolimab was a fully human IgG2 agonistic monoclonal antibody targeting the costimulatory receptor OX40 (CD134). Intravenous ivuxolimab was administered to patients every 2 weeks at six dose levels: 0.01, 0.1, 0.3, 1.5, 3 and 10 mg/kg. In the dose-escalation cohort, about four fifths of patients were male, and the mean age was approximately 60 years with a range of roughly 20 to 79. Of the roughly 50 dose-escalation patients, hepatocellular carcinoma was present in around 20, melanoma in approximately 15, renal cell carcinoma in 9 and head and neck cancer in 9. The purpose of peripheral TCRbeta sequencing was to test whether ivuxolimab changed TCR sequence diversity and led to clonal T-cell expansion. The paper reports the monotherapy dose-escalation portion (N of about 56 patients) of the phase I ivuxolimab trial. Three dose-escalation patients achieved partial responses, one with hepatocellular carcinoma and two with cutaneous melanoma. Prior anti-PD-1, anti-PD-L1 or anti-CTLA-4 therapy was permitted, and approximately 40% of dose-escalation patients had received checkpoint inhibitors. Summary of the overall study and its limitations: Low levels of normalized T-cell clonal expansion were also seen in some patients who did not respond. At doses from 0.1 to 3.0 mg/kg, clonal expansion was seen in both CD4+ and CD8+ blood T cells between baseline and week 6. In partial responders in the 0.1-3.0 mg/kg groups, normalized peripheral clonal expansion was found to be among the lowest, especially among CD8+ T cells. After ivuxolimab, expanded clones were on average more numerous among CD8+ T cells than among CD4+ T cells. The antigen specificity of the peripheral T cells that underwent clonal expansion was not determined.

Patients with a history of autoimmune disease or receiving systemic immunosuppression were excluded from the trial. Peripheral blood for TCR sequencing was collected from all dose cohorts at baseline, on cycle 4 day 1, and on cycle 7 day 1. The samples were drawn from a first-in-human, open-label, multicenter phase I dose-escalation trial of ivuxolimab. The trial enrolled adults with locally advanced or metastatic head and neck squamous cell, hepatocellular, melanoma or renal cell carcinoma. Before TCR sequencing, CD4+ T cells and CD8+ T cells from peripheral blood were sorted into separate populations. Genomic DNA was extracted from sorted cells for sequencing of the TCRbeta CDR3 region. The immunoSEQ Assay was used for sequencing of TCRbeta CDR3 regions. In its TCRdb copy, this immuneACCESS table keeps in-frame sequences only and misses some clones. Where compared with another copy, unresolved V genes explain less than half of these, and the others have no known cause. The sample table lists about 62,000 clones, 88% of them with a count of one. The leading ten clones occupy 5% of the sample.

Concerning this clone: No antigen is known for it. Base qualities are not recorded, but no much larger clone differs from it by a single base.

The source material was CD4+ or CD8+ T cells sorted from blood, sampled in a trial of the OX40 agonist ivuxolimab. The receptor was isolated from an adult with an advanced solid tumor such as melanoma, head and neck, liver or kidney cancer.

The CDR3 is CASSLTTGGEDTQYF. The nucleotide sequence reads TGTGCCAGCAGCTTGACAACGGGAGGTGAAGATACGCAGTATTTT. Recombination linked TRBV5-4 to TRBJ2-3; TRBD2 agrees with 7 junctional bases. There are 15 amino acids in the CDR3, from cysteine to phenylalanine inclusive. The retained sequence is limited to the CDR3, 45 bases, with the frame set at the first base. Germline trimming amounts to 1 base on V and 5 bases on J, with 7 as the count of junction bases outside the gene matches. CDR1 and CDR2 were assigned from the germline V gene (reference sequence) as SGHNT and YYREEE.